Following are 23 T cell receptor beta chains from one sample sequenced in a study of T cells after posttransplantation cyclophosphamide. TCRdb's copy holds only in-frame clones and misses some; the assay was immunoSEQ multiplex PCR. Counted here are 12,000 or so clones, under 2.5% occurring once; the ten biggest clones make up around 15%. Busulfan-fludarabine conditioning, marrow transplant, and cyclophosphamide on days +3 and +4 were administered. Material: PBMCs, obtained after allogeneic stem cell transplant with posttransplant cyclophosphamide. The source is a young adult male patient who received an allogeneic stem cell transplant from a related donor, was CMV-positive, and had no GVHD. Part of the T cells may come from the graft donor.

CDR3 DNA sequence: TGTGCCAGCAGCGTAGATGATCGGACAGTAAAAGAGACCCAGTACTTC. It codes for CASSVDDRTVKETQYF. The chain joins TRBV9 to TRBJ2-5, with D possibly matching TRBD1 (6 bases). V gave up 0 bases and J gave up 3 bases, with 15 bases separating them. The CDR3 is 16 residues long. Per germline, CDR1 SGDLS and CDR2 YYNGEE.

This clone was recorded a few times. This chain connects TRBV28 to TRBJ1-5, with D maybe TRBD1 (5 bases). V was shortened by 4 bases and J by 6 bases, with 16 bases between the two germline ends. This CDR3 contains 15 residues. The germline CDR1 and CDR2 sequences are MDHEN and SYDVKM. CDR3 bases: TGTGCCAGCAGTTGGATTTACGGAGACAGTCAGCCCCAGCATTTT. It is translated as CASSWIYGDSQPQHF.

This clone appeared a few times. The V and J genes are TRBV28 and TRBJ2-7, with TRBD1 matching 10 bases. From germline, CDR1 is MDHEN and CDR2 SYDVKM. CDR3 length equals 15 residues. V dropped 2 bases and J dropped 4; count of bases not matched to a gene: 5. CDR3 amino acids: CASSLETGGGYEQYF. The CDR3, as DNA: TGTGCCAGCAGTTTAGAGACAGGGGGCGGGTACGAGCAGTACTTC.

CDR3 sequence: CASVGGRVEQYF. CDR3 sequence (DNA): TGTGCCAGCGTGGGGGGTCGAGTGGAGCAGTACTTC. The gene calls are TRBV7-9 and TRBJ2-5; D possibly corresponds to TRBD2 (6 bases). V lost 8 bases and J lost 11, with 18 bases in between. This CDR3 contains 12 residues. CDR1 is SEHNR, CDR2 FQNEAQ, per germline (reference sequence). The variable domain in full, completed from reference TRBV7-9 and TRBJ2-5, reads DTGVSQNPRHKITKRGQNVTFRCDPISEHNRLYWYRQTLGQGPEFLTYFQNEAQLEKSRLLSDRFSAERPKGSFSTLEIQRTEQGDSAMYLCASVGGRVEQYFGPGTRLLVL.

The rearrangement links TRBV2 to TRBJ2-2, with 7 positions matching TRBD2. Trimming cost V 1 base and J 7 bases; bases outside gene matches: 6. The CDR3 is made up of 15 amino acids. Germline assignment: CDR1 SNHLY and CDR2 FYNNEI. DNA of the CDR3: TGTGCCAGCAGTGAAGTGGGTAGCGGGCGCGGGGAGCTGTTTTTT. Its translation: CASSEVGSGRGELFF.

This clone was observed a handful of times. The rearrangement joins TRBV7-6 to TRBJ1-6; D is possibly TRBD1 (5 bases). The CDR3 contains 15 residues. The germline CDR1 and CDR2 sequences are SGHVS and FNYEAQ. Trimming shortened V by 1 base and J by 7 bases, and 11 bases separated the two germline ends. This CDR3 reads CASSLVAGSNSPLHF. The CDR3, as DNA: TGTGCCAGCAGCTTAGTGGCAGGGTCAAATTCACCCCTCCACTTT. The full variable domain, with the rest looked up from reference TRBV7-6 and TRBJ1-6, is GAGVSQSPRYKVTKRGQDVALRCDPISGHVSLYWYRQALGQGPEFLTYFNYEAQQDKSGLPNDRFSAERPEGSISTLTIQRTEQRDSAMYRCASSLVAGSNSPLHFGNGTRLTVT.

This rearrangement joins TRBV13 to TRBJ2-1; unclear D gene. CDR1 and CDR2 from the germline V gene are PRHDT and FYEKMQ (reference sequence). This CDR3 spans 17 amino acids. The ends were cut back, 5 bases at V and 0 bases at J, with 17 bases in the middle. Here the CDR3 reads CASSPPQWRSSYNEQFF. As DNA, the CDR3 is TGTGCCAGCAGCCCACCCCAATGGCGGAGCTCCTACAATGAGCAGTTCTTC. The full variable domain, completed using reference TRBV13 and TRBJ2-1, is AAGVIQSPRHLIKEKRETATLKCYPIPRHDTVYWYQQGPGQDPQFLISFYEKMQSDKGSIPDRFSAQQFSDYHSELNMSSLELGDSALYFCASSPPQWRSSYNEQFFGPGTRLTVL.

This clone was recorded a few times. The chain recombines TRBV6-6 with TRBJ2-7, with D perhaps TRBD2 (7 bases). The CDR3 totals 13 residues. Trimming stripped 8 bases from V and 2 bases from J, with 13 bases between. Germline V gives CDR1 MNHNY, CDR2 SVGAGI (reference sequence). The DNA for the CDR3 is TGTGCCAGCGCCGGGGGGCTAACCTACGAGCAGTACTTC. As protein: CASAGGLTYEQYF.

The V and J genes are TRBV5-1 and TRBJ2-3; 8 bases map to TRBD1. The CDR3 runs 15 residues. Trimming removed 0 bases from V and 4 bases from J; junction bases left unmatched: 4. Looked up from germline, CDR1 is SGHRS and CDR2 is YFSETQ. CDR3 protein: CASSLGQGTADTQYF. CDR3 nucleotide sequence: TGCGCCAGCAGCTTGGGACAGGGGACGGCAGATACGCAGTATTTT. Drawing the rest from reference TRBV5-1 and TRBJ2-3, the complete variable domain is KAGVTQTPRYLIKTRGQQVTLSCSPISGHRSVSWYQQTPGQGLQFLFEYFSETQRNKGNFPGRFSGRQFSNSRSEMNVSTLELGDSALYLCASSLGQGTADTQYFGPGTRLTVL.

This clone was detected a few times. This sequence joins TRBV18 and TRBJ1-5, with a possible D match to TRBD1 (6 bases). This CDR3 contains 14 residues. Germline V gene sequence: CDR1 KGHSH, CDR2 LQKENI. V lost 6 bases to trimming and J lost 3 bases, with 12 bases between them. CDR3: CASSLGQFNQPQHF. Written as DNA, the CDR3 is TGTGCCAGCTCGTTGGGACAATTCAATCAGCCCCAGCATTTT.

This clone was observed a handful of times. CDR3: CASGPDRDREDDQPQHF. CDR3 nucleotide sequence: TGTGCCAGCGGCCCCGACAGAGATAGGGAGGACGATCAGCCCCAGCATTTT. The chain recombines TRBV5-7 with TRBJ1-5; tentative D call: TRBD1 (5 bases). Being an ORF, TRBV5-7 has a function that is uncertain. Trimming removed 7 bases from V and 5 bases from J, with 25 bases in between. The CDR3 contains 17 residues.

J is TRBJ2-7 and V is TRBV13; D may be TRBD2 (6 bases). V lost 3 bases and J 4 bases, leaving 10 bases between the germline ends. CDR1 PRHDT and CDR2 FYEKMQ come from the germline V gene (reference sequence). This CDR3 spans 13 amino acids. CDR3 DNA sequence: TGTGCCAGCAGCTTTGAGGGAGGTTACGAGCAGTACTTC. Translating it yields CASSFEGGYEQYF.

This clone has a handful of counts. The chain's CDR3 is CASSPPLRELQFF. Written as DNA, the CDR3 is TGTGCCAGCTCACCACCGCTCCGGGAGCTGCAGTTCTTC. V usage is TRBV18 and J usage is TRBJ2-1; possible D gene TRBD2, 6 bases. The CDR3 sequence is 13 residues long. Germline V gene lookup returns CDR1 KGHSH and CDR2 LQKENI. V was clipped by 0 bases and J by 12 bases, with 12 bases between them.

The chain carries TRBV5-1 and TRBJ2-7; D is perhaps TRBD2 (5 bases). Germline V CDR1 and CDR2: SGHRS, YFSETQ. The CDR3 runs to 14 residues. V dropped 0 bases and J dropped 5 bases, with 12 bases sitting between them. In DNA, the CDR3 is TGCGCCAGCAGCTTGGCCGGGGATGGGGACGAGCAGTACTTC. This translates into CASSLAGDGDEQYF.

The V and J genes are TRBV30 and TRBJ2-7, with D possibly being TRBD1 (6 bases). Germline V lookup: CDR1 GTSNPN, CDR2 SVGIG (reference sequence). Deletions cut 5 bases from V and 3 bases from J, with 17 bases between. The CDR3 totals 14 residues. The DNA of the CDR3 is TGTGCCTGGGGCTTTAGTGGACAGTTCTACGAGCAGTACTTC. Translated, it gives CAWGFSGQFYEQYF.

This sequence joins TRBV18 and TRBJ2-3; 9 bases agree with TRBD2. This CDR3 contains 14 residues. The J segment lost 3 bases and the V segment lost 4 bases, leaving 2 bases of the junction unmatched. Germline V lookup: CDR1 KGHSH, CDR2 LQKENI. CDR3 sequence reads: CASSRGRETDTQYF. CDR3 coding DNA: TGTGCCAGCTCACGCGGGAGGGAAACAGATACGCAGTATTTT. Combining the CDR3 with reference TRBV18 and TRBJ2-3 gives the whole variable domain NAGVMQNPRHLVRRRGQEARLRCSPMKGHSHVYWYRQLPEEGLKFMVYLQKENIIDESGMPKERFSAEFPKEGPSILRIQQVVRGDSAAYFCASSRGRETDTQYFGPGTRLTVL.

This clone appeared a few times. V and J are TRBV4-3 and TRBJ2-3; D gene unclear. Germline CDR1 reads LGHNA; CDR2 reads YSLEER. V shed 0 bases and J shed 4 bases, with 17 bases lying between them. CDR3 length: 17 residues. The CDR3 reads CASSQDLISSVADTQYF. CDR3 in DNA: TGCGCCAGCAGCCAAGATCTAATAAGCTCGGTGGCAGATACGCAGTATTTT.

J is TRBJ2-7 and V is TRBV5-4; TRBD2 matches 10 bases. Trimming at V came to 1 base and at J to 2 bases, leaving 3 bases not matched to a gene. This CDR3 contains 15 residues. From germline, CDR1 is SGHNT and CDR2 YYREEE (reference sequence). The DNA for the CDR3 is TGTGCCAGCAGCTTGTTACTAGCGGGACCCTACGAGCAGTACTTC. Translation: CASSLLLAGPYEQYF.

This clone appeared a few times. This CDR3 reads CASSLLPGGLTYEQYF. The CDR3 DNA sequence: TGTGCCAGCAGCTTATTGCCGGGGGGTCTCACTTACGAGCAGTACTTC. The chain combines TRBV7-8 with TRBJ2-7; 7 nucleotides line up with TRBD2. The CDR3 spans 16 residues. The ends lost 2 bases at V and 4 bases at J; junction bases unmatched: 11. CDR1 SGHVS and CDR2 FQNEAQ come from the germline V gene.

Only a few counts were recorded for this clone. The chain carries TRBV5-1 and TRBJ2-7, with no clear D. The CDR3 covers 15 residues. Trimming stripped 1 base from V and 3 bases from J, with 14 bases between. From germline, CDR1 is SGHRS and CDR2 YFSETQ. CDR3 DNA: TGCGCCAGCAGCTTGTATGGCCAGGATCACTACGAGCAGTACTTC. Amino acids: CASSLYGQDHYEQYF.

The chain is built from TRBV7-2 and TRBJ2-3, with 9 bases identical to TRBD2. The germline CDR1 and CDR2 sequences are SGHTA and FQGNSA. Trimming at V came to 3 bases and at J to 2 bases, leaving 6 bases not matched to a gene. CDR3 length: 16 amino acids. The chain's CDR3 is CASSFLSGRLTDTQYF. DNA for the CDR3: TGTGCCAGCAGCTTCCTTAGCGGGAGACTCACAGATACGCAGTATTTT.

This chain uses TRBV5-8 with TRBJ2-5; TRBD1 matches 8 bases. V dropped 0 bases and J dropped 4; count of bases not matched to a gene: 17. Germline assignment: CDR1 SGHTS and CDR2 YDEGEE. CDR3 size: 19 residues. The CDR3 coding sequence is TGTGCCAGCAGCTTGGTACCGGGCTCGACGAGACAGGGGCTAGAGACCCAGTACTTC. Amino acids: CASSLVPGSTRQGLETQYF.

This clone occurred a few times. The J gene is TRBJ1-1, the V gene TRBV7-8; unclear D gene. The CDR3 spans 15 residues. Germline V CDR1 and CDR2: SGHVS, FQNEAQ. V was clipped by 4 bases and J by 6 bases, with 18 bases between them. The CDR3 coding sequence is TGTGCCAGCAGCTCCTCACACTCGGTCCAGGCTGAAGCTTTCTTT. It specifies CASSSSHSVQAEAFF.